This T cell receptor beta chain comes out of a study of long-term antiretroviral therapy in people with HIV. Study-wide points: Comparison with controls showed narrower CDR3 length ranges in HIV repertoires. Records did not include ART adherence, viral resistance or therapy changes.

They ran version v3.0 of the immunoSEQ assay at survey level. Profiled with immunoSEQ multiplex PCR; TCRdb holds only in-frame clones, not every one. The table shows fewer than 40,000 clones, with 85% to 90% occurring only once. This CDR3 has 14 residues. The trim removed 4 bases at V and 4 bases at J, leaving 5 bases unmatched. Germline V gives CDR1 SGHTA, CDR2 FQGTGA. Details on this clone: Its antigen is undetermined.

The source was unsorted PBMCs, collected 1.2 years after starting antiretroviral therapy. This sequence joins TRBV7-3 and TRBJ2-5; 8 bases line up with TRBD2. The TCR originated in a woman between 45 and 65 years old with HIV. The chain's CDR3 is CASSSGLAGETQYF. As DNA, the CDR3 is TGTGCCAGCAGCTCCGGACTAGCTGGAGAGACCCAGTACTTC. Full variable domain (missing parts from reference TRBV7-3 and TRBJ2-5): GAGVSQTPSNKVTEKGKYVELRCDPISGHTALYWYRQSLGQGPEFLIYFQGTGAADDSGLPNDRFFAVRPEGSVSTLKIQRTERGDSAVYLCASSSGLAGETQYFGPGTRLLVL.